Below, one TCR beta chain is given with its context. These data belong to a study of blood T cell repertoires in COVID-19. Study at large: Whether acute or convalescent, the COVID-19 samples came from the United States, Italy and Spain. The analysed material was cDNA or gDNA that came from T cells, B-cell-depleted T cells, or PBMCs.

The CDR3 totals 15 residues. The V segment lost 3 bases and the J segment 4 bases; nucleotides outside the gene matches: 5. CDR1 is KGHSH and CDR2 is LQKENI in the germline V gene. Per the study methods: Reference gene primers were amplified, and this amplification served to estimate nucleated cell counts. Assay: immunoSEQ multiplex PCR; the TCRdb copy retains only in-frame clones and omits some. Clonal size and the V and J genes are those of that table, whereas D and trimming came from the DNA. The sample carries about 81,000 clones, 70% to 90% recorded once. Source material: peripheral blood. The TCR comes from a man between 65 and 80 years old with acute or convalescent COVID-19. The chain carries TRBV18 and TRBJ2-1; 8 nucleotides agree with TRBD1. The CDR3 loop is CASSPGRGPYNEQFF. The CDR3 nucleotides read TGTGCCAGCTCACCTGGCAGGGGGCCATACAATGAGCAGTTCTTC.